One sample yielded the 28 T cell receptor beta chains listed below, sequenced in a study of blood T cells in healthy people across ages. Using a J-beta primer mix together with a sample-barcoded 5' primer, a second PCR was run for about 7 to 12 cycles. TCRdb processed the 5' RACE reads anew with MiXCR; each CDR3 protein has one entry. The table lists about 1.1 million distinct CDR3 sequences, more than 30% of them singletons. The specimen was blood. Source of these receptors: a man between 18 and 29 years old in good health.

This clonotype was found a few times. The V and J genes are TRBV7-2 and TRBJ1-4; 7 positions agree with TRBD1. Losses at the gene ends were 1 base for V and 0 bases for J; bases not matched to a gene: 2. The germline gives CDR1 SGHTA, CDR2 FQGNSA. The CDR3 is 16 amino acids. The CDR3 region has the DNA TGTGCCAGCAGCTTAGGAGGGACAGCAACTAATGAAAAACTGTTTTTT. Translated: CASSLGGTATNEKLFF.

A few counts support this clonotype. The chain couples TRBV10-3 to TRBJ1-3; unclear D gene. Germline V gene data show CDR1 as ENHRY and CDR2 as SYGVKD. The CDR3 contains 14 residues. V lost 10 bases and J 3 bases, leaving 16 bases between the germline ends. CDR3 sequence reads: CATRYEFGGNTIYF. The CDR3 DNA follows: TGTGCCACCCGTTATGAATTTGGTGGAAACACCATATATTTT.

This clonotype was counted a few times. The V call is TRBV3-1, the J call TRBJ1-5; 7 positions match TRBD1. CDR3 length: 14 residues. V dropped 2 bases and J dropped 6; count of bases not matched to a gene: 4. The V gene's germline CDR1 is LGHDT and CDR2 YNNKEL (reference sequence). This chain's CDR3 is CASSQKTGSQPQHF. The DNA of the CDR3 is TGTGCCAGCAGCCAAAAGACAGGGTCTCAGCCCCAGCATTTT. Filled out from reference TRBV3-1 and TRBJ1-5, the complete variable domain reads DTAVSQTPKYLVTQMGNDKSIKCEQNLGHDTMYWYKQDSKKFLKIMFSYNNKELIINETVPNRFSPKSPDKAHLNLHINSLELGDSAVYFCASSQKTGSQPQHFGDGTRLSIL.

The chain combines TRBV6-2 or TRBV6-3 with TRBJ2-7, with D hard to call. CDR1 is MNHEY, CDR2 SVGEGT, per germline. CDR3 length: 12 residues. Trimming took off 0 bases at V and 7 bases at J, with 7 bases between the two ends. The CDR3 loop reads CASSYSLLEQYF. CDR3 DNA: TGTGCCAGCAGTTACTCTTTGCTTGAGCAGTACTTC.

This clonotype came up a few times. The rearrangement links TRBV15 to TRBJ2-5; D is unclear. Germline CDR1 LNHNV, CDR2 YYDKDF (reference sequence). Trimming pared 1 base from V and 0 bases from J, leaving 3 bases between. The CDR3 contains 13 residues. The CDR3 protein is CATSRGYQETQYF. CDR3 DNA sequence: TGTGCCACCAGCAGAGGATACCAAGAGACCCAGTACTTC.

This clonotype was counted a few times. The DNA for the CDR3 is TGTGCCACCAGCAGTCATGGGACAGGTAATCAGCCCCAGCATTTT. Residues: CATSSHGTGNQPQHF. This chain uses TRBV15 with TRBJ1-5, with 8 nucleotides matching TRBD1. This CDR3 is built from 15 residues. Germline CDR1 LNHNV, CDR2 YYDKDF (reference sequence). Unmatched junction bases numbered 5, after V lost 3 bases and J lost 4 bases.

The gene calls are TRBV7-9 and TRBJ2-3; no reliable D call. V was shortened by 5 bases and J by 5 bases, with 23 bases between the two germline ends. Germline V gene lookup returns CDR1 SEHNR and CDR2 FQNEAQ (reference sequence). This CDR3 has 17 residues. This chain's CDR3 is CASSLLQMTEGGDTQYF. CDR3 sequence (DNA): TGTGCCAGCAGCCTTCTCCAGATGACCGAAGGTGGAGATACGCAGTATTTT.

The V and J genes are TRBV25-1 and TRBJ1-4; D uncertain. The CDR3 is made up of 13 amino acids. V lost 7 bases to trimming and J lost 4 bases, with 10 bases between them. Germline V gene data show CDR1 as MGHDK and CDR2 as SYGVNS. The CDR3 sequence: CASNSNNNEKLFF. In DNA, the CDR3 is TGTGCCAGCAACTCAAACAATAATGAAAAACTGTTTTTT.

This clonotype was detected only a few times. The DNA for the CDR3 is TGTGCCAGCAGCTCGACCCCGACAGGGACCAATGAAAAACTGTTTTTT. Residues: CASSSTPTGTNEKLFF. J is TRBJ1-4 and V is TRBV7-2; TRBD1 aligns across 7 bases. CDR3 length: 16 residues. With 4 bases clipped from V and 5 bases from J, the junction kept 10 bases outside the gene matches. The germline gives CDR1 SGHTA, CDR2 FQGNSA.

This clonotype was observed a few times. The V call is TRBV5-6, the J call TRBJ1-4; D unresolved. Trimming removed 1 base from V and 0 bases from J, with 22 bases in between. Germline V lookup: CDR1 SGHDT, CDR2 YYEEEE. The CDR3 spans 20 residues. The CDR3 nucleotides read TGTGCCAGCAGCTTGAAATGGGAATACGACGCGATCACAACTAATGAAAAACTGTTTTTT. Translating it yields CASSLKWEYDAITTNEKLFF.

The chain carries TRBV12-3 or TRBV12-4 and TRBJ2-1; 7 nucleotides align to TRBD2. The V segment lost 7 bases and the J segment 0 bases; nucleotides outside the gene matches: 6. The CDR3 length is 15 residues. The CDR3 spells CASTLSGASYNEQFF. DNA of the CDR3: TGTGCCAGCACCTTAAGCGGGGCCTCCTACAATGAGCAGTTCTTC.

The chain joins TRBV29-1 to TRBJ2-1; D is unresolved. Trimming stripped 4 bases from V and 13 bases from J, with 14 bases between. The CDR3 spans 11 residues. Germline V gene sequence: CDR1 SQVTM, CDR2 ANQGSEA. CDR3 region: CSVVTEETQFF. DNA for the CDR3: TGCAGCGTTGTTACAGAAGAGACCCAGTTCTTC.

The rearrangement joins TRBV12-3 or TRBV12-4 to TRBJ2-4; the D gene is possibly TRBD1 (5 bases). This CDR3 spans 16 amino acids. The germline V and J ends were trimmed by 3 bases and 0 bases, with 12 bases remaining between them. CDR3 sequence (DNA): TGTGCCAGCAGTTTTGGGGCAGCCCTAGCCAAAAACATTCAGTACTTC. This encodes CASSFGAALAKNIQYF.

This chain joins TRBV20-1 and TRBJ1-1; possibly TRBD1 for D (5 bases). Germline CDR1 DFQATT, CDR2 SNEGSKA (reference sequence). Trimming stripped 5 bases from V and 7 bases from J, with 20 bases between. The CDR3 length is 14 residues. CDR3 DNA sequence: TGCAGTGCTTCCCAGGGCGGCGGGAGTAGTGAAGCTTTCTTT. Its translation is CSASQGGGSSEAFF.

The V and J genes are TRBV7-9 and TRBJ2-2; D gene unclear. CDR3 length: 17 residues. Trimming removed 4 bases at V and 0 bases at J, with 15 bases between. Germline V CDR1 and CDR2: SEHNR, FQNEAQ (reference sequence). The CDR3 bases are TGTGCCAGCAGCTCAGGCACAGATCTCGCGAACACCGGGGAGCTGTTTTTT. Translating gives CASSSGTDLANTGELFF.

Only one count was recorded for this clonotype. CDR3 sequence (DNA): TGTGCCAGCAGTAAGGGAGTTTTGAACACTGAAGCTTTCTTT. Amino acids: CASSKGVLNTEAFF. The chain uses TRBV3-1 and TRBJ1-1; no reliable D call. The CDR3 has 14 residues. Germline V gene sequence: CDR1 LGHDT, CDR2 YNNKEL (reference sequence). V was clipped by 6 bases and J by 0 bases, with 11 bases between them.

This clonotype has more than one count but fewer than ten. CDR3 nucleotide sequence: TGTGCCAGCTCACTAAACACAGGGGAAGATACGCAGTATTTT. It codes for CASSLNTGEDTQYF. This chain uses TRBV18 with TRBJ2-3; 7 nucleotides match TRBD1. The CDR3 runs to 14 residues. The germline gives CDR1 KGHSH, CDR2 LQKENI. V lost 4 bases and J lost 5; bases outside the gene matches: 6. The whole variable domain, filled in from reference TRBV18 and TRBJ2-3, reads NAGVMQNPRHLVRRRGQEARLRCSPMKGHSHVYWYRQLPEEGLKFMVYLQKENIIDESGMPKERFSAEFPKEGPSILRIQQVVRGDSAAYFCASSLNTGEDTQYFGPGTRLTVL.

This clonotype turned up a few times. The gene calls are TRBV9 and TRBJ2-1; D not resolved. CDR3 length equals 14 residues. The ends were cut back, 4 bases at V and 3 bases at J, with 11 bases in the middle. Germline-derived CDR1 and CDR2 are SGDLS and YYNGEE. Here the CDR3 reads CASSPYYVYNEQFF. The CDR3 nucleotides read TGTGCCAGCAGCCCGTACTACGTCTACAATGAGCAGTTCTTC.

This clonotype was counted between two and nine times. V gene TRBV7-9 combines with J gene TRBJ1-6, with D perhaps matching TRBD1 (5 bases). With 2 bases removed from V and 5 bases from J, the gap between germline ends came to 13 bases. CDR3 length: 16 amino acids. CDR1 is SEHNR and CDR2 is FQNEAQ in the germline V gene (reference sequence). CDR3 nucleotides: TGTGCCAGCAGCTTAAAAGGGGCGACGAATAATTCACCCCTCCACTTT. Translating it yields CASSLKGATNNSPLHF.

The chain carries TRBV7-8 and TRBJ2-5, with 7 nucleotides matching TRBD1. The CDR3 spans 14 residues. The germline gives CDR1 SGHVS, CDR2 FQNEAQ. Trimming removed 5 bases from V and 7 bases from J; junction bases left unmatched: 10. The CDR3 spells CASSRPGQEGTQYF. The CDR3, as DNA: TGTGCCAGCAGCCGACCTGGACAGGAAGGGACCCAGTACTTC.

The sample holds a few counts of this clonotype. The genes are TRBV4-3 and TRBJ1-5; D not certain. Trimming stripped 0 bases from V and 5 bases from J, with 8 bases between. This CDR3 is built from 14 residues. Germline assignment: CDR1 LGHNA and CDR2 YSLEER. This CDR3 is CASSQEYSDQPQHF. CDR3 coding DNA: TGCGCCAGCAGCCAAGAGTATTCGGATCAGCCCCAGCATTTT.

This clonotype appeared a few times. The rearrangement uses TRBV4-2 and TRBJ1-5; weak D call: TRBD1 (5 bases). The germline V gene has CDR1 LGHNA and CDR2 YNFKEQ. V lost 1 base and J 4 bases, leaving 17 bases between the germline ends. The CDR3 totals 17 residues. The CDR3 coding sequence is TGTGCCAGCAGCCAAGTGCCATTGGGCAGGGTGAATCAGCCCCAGCATTTT. It translates to CASSQVPLGRVNQPQHF.

The sample holds a few counts of this clonotype. This chain uses TRBV20-1 with TRBJ2-1; TRBD2 matches 7 bases. The CDR3 extends over 14 amino acids. Trimming at V came to 4 bases and at J to 6 bases, leaving 9 bases not matched to a gene. CDR1 and CDR2 (germline): DFQATT, SNEGSKA (reference sequence). The CDR3 DNA reads as TGCAGTGCTAATTCCGAGCGGGGTACCAATGAGCAGTTCTTC. This gives the protein CSANSERGTNEQFF.

This chain joins TRBV7-2 and TRBJ2-1; D perhaps matches TRBD1 (8 bases). Looked up from germline, CDR1 is SGHTA and CDR2 is FQGNSA. Trimming removed 5 bases at V and 1 base at J, with 12 bases between. This CDR3 has 15 residues. The CDR3 sequence is CASSQQGGSYNEQFF. In nucleotides, the CDR3 is TGTGCCAGCAGCCAACAGGGGGGGTCCTACAATGAGCAGTTCTTC.

This chain links TRBV6-1 with TRBJ1-4; D call uncertain. V lost 5 bases, J lost 8 bases, and 18 bases lay in between. Germline V gene sequence: CDR1 MNHNS, CDR2 SASEGT. This CDR3 is built from 15 residues. The CDR3 DNA is TGTGCCAGCAGTAAAAACCGGGCCTTGGGGGAAAAACTGTTTTTT. Its protein is CASSKNRALGEKLFF.

In its sample, this clonotype was seen many times. This chain uses TRBV4-2 with TRBJ2-5; D not resolved. The CDR3 contains 14 residues. Germline V lookup: CDR1 LGHNA, CDR2 YNFKEQ. Trimming shortened V by 0 bases and J by 3 bases, and 8 bases separated the two germline ends. CDR3 nucleotides: TGTGCCAGCAGCCAAGACAGGAACGAAGAGACCCAGTACTTC. It is translated as CASSQDRNEETQYF.

The chain combines TRBV2 with TRBJ2-6, with 7 bases that match TRBD1. Germline trimming cut 8 bases from V and 0 bases from J; bases unmatched to any gene: 10. CDR1 is SNHLY, CDR2 FYNNEI, per germline. The CDR3 consists of 17 residues. The CDR3 spells CASRGQVFLSGANVLTF. In DNA, the CDR3 is TGTGCCAGCCGAGGACAGGTGTTCCTCTCTGGGGCCAACGTCCTGACTTTC.

This clonotype has at least ten counts. The chain combines TRBV29-1 with TRBJ2-4; perhaps TRBD2 as D (7 bases). Trimming shortened V by 3 bases and J by 2 bases, and 20 bases separated the two germline ends. From germline, CDR1 is SQVTM and CDR2 ANQGSEA. The CDR3 contains 17 residues. Here the CDR3 reads CSVEKMAGAISKNIQYF. The CDR3 DNA reads TGCAGCGTTGAGAAAATGGCGGGGGCGATATCCAAAAACATTCAGTACTTC.